The T cell receptor beta chain under discussion was sequenced for a study of T cells in localized non-small cell lung cancer. Notes on this clone: Its specificity is not known.

Measured with immunoSEQ multiplex PCR; TCRdb has only the in-frame clones, and not every one. The data contain about 27,000 clones, approximately 85% of them singletons. Findings of the study overall: As only one tumor region underwent sequencing, heterogeneity remains possible. Appearances in adjacent lung were noted for a median 57 of the top 100 tumor clones. Higher T cell density in the blood was associated with longer overall survival, whereas higher adjacent-lung clonality associated with shorter survival.

V gave up 3 bases and J gave up 7 bases, with 7 bases separating them. CDR1 and CDR2 from the germline V gene are LNHNV and YYDKDF (reference sequence). This CDR3 is built from 12 residues. This specimen consisted of peripheral blood, obtained before any cancer treatment. This TCR came from a woman aged 35-75 years with stage I lung adenocarcinoma. The chain carries TRBV15 and TRBJ1-5; D gene unclear. The CDR3 sequence is CATSRVGQPQHF. The CDR3, as DNA: TGTGCCACCAGCAGGGTAGGGCAGCCCCAGCATTTT.